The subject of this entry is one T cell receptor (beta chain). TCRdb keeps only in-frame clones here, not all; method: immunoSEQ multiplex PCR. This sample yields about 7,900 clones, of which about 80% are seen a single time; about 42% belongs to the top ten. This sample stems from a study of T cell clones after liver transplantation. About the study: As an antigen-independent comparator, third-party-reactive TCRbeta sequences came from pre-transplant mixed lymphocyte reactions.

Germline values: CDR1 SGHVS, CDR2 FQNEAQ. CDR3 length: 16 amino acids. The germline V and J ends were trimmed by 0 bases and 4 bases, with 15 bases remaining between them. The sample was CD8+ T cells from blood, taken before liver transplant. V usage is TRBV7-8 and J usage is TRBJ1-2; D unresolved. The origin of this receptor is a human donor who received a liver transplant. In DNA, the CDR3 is TGTGCCAGCAGCTTAGCCCTGGTCCCTGAGGGCTATGGCTACACCTTC. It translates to CASSLALVPEGYGYTF.